Below, 8 T cell receptor beta chains from the same sample are listed, as sequenced in a study of regulatory T cells in long-lasting Graves disease. Time point in this sample: persistent/refractory GD, antithyroid drugs over 5 years with positive TRAb. Preparation of the TCR library used RNA extracted from PBMCs. Construction of TCR beta libraries relied on iRepertoire HTBI primers and on Arm-PCR targeting CDR3 regions. TCRdb processed the multiplex PCR reads anew with MiXCR; each CDR3 protein has one entry. This sample has hundreds of thousands of distinct CDR3 sequences, with 20% found just once. The sequenced sample was peripheral blood mononuclear cells (PBMCs), obtained when the disease was refractory, from a patient treated with antithyroid drugs. Receptors were obtained from a female donor with Graves disease.

The V and J genes are TRBV20-1 and TRBJ2-3; no reliable D call. From germline, CDR1 is DFQATT and CDR2 SNEGSKA (reference sequence). V lost 1 base, J lost 10 bases, and 12 bases lay in between. The CDR3 length is 12 residues. Here the CDR3 reads CSARVLGSAQYF. The CDR3 DNA reads TGCAGTGCTAGAGTACTGGGAAGCGCGCAGTATTTT.

This clonotype was recorded a few times. This may stem from a read error, because a much larger clone lies one nucleotide away. The rearrangement links TRBV11-2 to TRBJ2-5; 11 bases line up with TRBD2. The germline V gene encodes CDR1 SGHAT and CDR2 FQNNGV. The CDR3 spans 15 residues. DNA of the CDR3: TGTGCCAGCAGTCCTTTAGCGGGAGGGGGAGAGTCCCAGTACTTC. Protein product: CASSPLAGGGESQYF.

The rearrangement links TRBV19 to TRBJ2-5; D remains unclear. Trimming took off 8 bases at V and 5 bases at J, with 15 bases between the two ends. Germline V gives CDR1 LNHDA, CDR2 SQIVND (reference sequence). This CDR3 has 13 amino acids. The CDR3 DNA follows: TGTGCCAGTTCCGACACTGGGGTTGAGACCCAGTACTTC. Translated: CASSDTGVETQYF.

Only a few counts were recorded for this clonotype. CDR3 coding DNA: TGCAGCGCAGGAGCGGGACTCACTTTCGAGCAGTACTTC. Its translation is CSAGAGLTFEQYF. The chain joins TRBV29-1 to TRBJ2-7; 7 bases map to TRBD2. After removal of 7 bases from V and 6 bases from J, the junction contained 12 bases not matched to a gene. This CDR3 region has 13 residues. Germline V lookup: CDR1 SQVTM, CDR2 ANQGSEA.

This clonotype was detected ten times or more. V usage is TRBV28 and J usage is TRBJ1-2; D is unresolved. Trimming cost V 1 base and J 4 bases, with 10 bases left between them. CDR3 length: 14 residues. Germline V gene lookup returns CDR1 MDHEN and CDR2 SYDVKM. The CDR3 region is CASSLYERGYGYTF. Here the CDR3 DNA reads TGTGCCAGCAGTTTATATGAGCGAGGCTATGGCTACACCTTC.

The chain uses TRBV29-1 and TRBJ1-2, with TRBD1 as a possible D gene (5 bases). The CDR3 has 12 residues. Germline V gene lookup returns CDR1 SQVTM and CDR2 ANQGSEA. This chain's CDR3 is CGSTEDNYGYTF. CDR3 DNA sequence: TGCGGGTCGACAGAAGATAACTATGGCTACACCTTC.

This clonotype was counted a few times. The chain uses TRBV30 and TRBJ2-7; a weak D match, TRBD2 (7 bases). Per germline, CDR1 GTSNPN and CDR2 SVGIG (reference sequence). The CDR3 length is 15 residues. Trimming removed 4 bases at V and 2 bases at J, with 18 bases between. The CDR3 sequence: CAWNLGASGAYEQYF. The CDR3 bases are TGTGCCTGGAATTTGGGGGCTAGCGGAGCCTACGAGCAGTACTTC.

Concerning this clonotype: One base away lies a much larger clone, so this may be a sequencing read error. The chain couples TRBV20-1 to TRBJ2-7; D call uncertain. Between the trimmed V and J ends, which lost 7 bases and 4 bases, there was a span of 8 bases. The CDR3 spans 10 residues. The germline V gene encodes CDR1 DFQATT and CDR2 SNEGSKA (reference sequence). The CDR3: CSVTLYEQYF. CDR3 sequence (DNA): TGCAGTGTTACTTTATACGAGCAGTACTTC.